The clone carrying this T cell receptor (beta chain) was counted many times. The target antigen is unknown. From the 5' RACE reads, TCRdb called clonotypes with MiXCR, one entry per CDR3 protein. The sample shows some 50,000 distinct CDR3 sequences, around 10% of them seen only once. This CDR3 spans 12 amino acids. Germline CDR1 reads DFQATT; CDR2 reads SNEGSKA (reference sequence). J gave up 3 bases and V 5 bases, and 4 bases lay outside the gene matches. This record comes from a study of early T cells in non-severe SARS-CoV-2 infection. General study findings and limits: VDJdb-based matching was biased toward anti-spike CD8 responses and missed private and CD4 specificities.

The chain carries TRBV20-1 and TRBJ2-7, with TRBD1 matching over 7 bases. The sample consisted of whole blood. This clonotype was sampled from an adult who was a healthcare worker with PCR-confirmed SARS-CoV-2 infection or an uninfected control (not recorded which). CDR3 protein: CSAPGDSYEQYF. The DNA of the CDR3 is TGCAGTGCTCCCGGGGACAGCTACGAGCAGTACTTC.